This T cell receptor beta chain was obtained from a study of tumor and adjacent non-tumor tissue in lung cancer. The library came from three nested PCR rounds adapted from ARM-PCR protocols. In TCRdb, the multiplex PCR reads were re-called with MiXCR into one record per CDR3 protein. Found here are 65,000 to 75,000 distinct CDR3 sequences, around 78% of them singletons; the top ten hold roughly 27%. Trimming left V 5 bases short and J 1 base short, with 5 bases between. CDR3 length: 12 amino acids. Germline CDR1 and CDR2: MDHEN and SYDVKM. Of note for this clonotype: The conserved closing phenylalanine or tryptophan is absent in this CDR3, likely reflecting a read error.

No cell sorting was done before RNA was extracted from the tissue. Donors were chemotherapy-naive, newly diagnosed lung cancer surgical patients in China, August–late 2014. What was sequenced was lung tumor tissue. The TCR comes from a man in his sixties with non-small cell lung cancer. The chain couples TRBV28 to TRBJ1-1; no reliable D call. CDR3 sequence reads: CASSRENTEAFC. The DNA of the CDR3 is TGTGCCAGCAGTCGGGAGAACACTGAAGCTTTCTGT.